The next 15 T cell receptor beta chains were all read from a single sample in a study of blood T cell repertoires in COVID-19. Produced via immunoSEQ multiplex PCR; TCRdb's table is partial and in-frame only. This sample yields approximately 85,000 clones, of which about nine tenths are seen a single time; roughly 3.1% belongs to the top ten. Sequencing was done on a sample of peripheral blood. These receptors all come from a woman aged 50 to 60 with active or convalescent COVID-19.

The J gene is TRBJ1-6, the V gene TRBV19; no reliable D call. Germline CDR1 LNHDA, CDR2 SQIVND (reference sequence). This CDR3 has 16 residues. Trimming left V 5 bases short and J 3 bases short, with 14 bases between. The CDR3 sequence is CASSHRRSVYNSPLHF. CDR3 DNA sequence: TGTGCCAGTAGTCACCGTCGCTCGGTCTATAATTCACCCCTCCACTTT.

The sample holds a few counts of this clone. The chain employs TRBV11-2 and TRBJ2-1, with 8 bases identical to TRBD2. There are 15 residues in the CDR3. V dropped 6 bases and J dropped 4; count of bases not matched to a gene: 8. CDR1 and CDR2 from the germline V gene are SGHAT and FQNNGV. CDR3 loop: CASRPGRGRYNEQFF. The CDR3 coding sequence is TGTGCCAGCAGACCCGGGAGGGGCCGGTACAATGAGCAGTTCTTC.

This chain connects TRBV5-1 to TRBJ1-1; perhaps TRBD1 as D (5 bases). The V end was cut by 3 bases, the J end by 6 bases, with 6 bases between. This CDR3 has 11 residues. CDR1 and CDR2 (germline): SGHRS, YFSETQ. This CDR3 reads CASSWGAEAFF. The CDR3 DNA reads as TGCGCCAGCAGCTGGGGGGCTGAAGCTTTCTTT.

The V gene is TRBV29-1, the J gene TRBJ1-6; D remains unclear. This CDR3 contains 13 residues. With 4 bases removed from V and 8 bases from J, the gap between germline ends came to 12 bases. The germline CDR1 and CDR2 sequences are SQVTM and ANQGSEA. CDR3 in amino acids: CSVGSSTDSPLHF. CDR3 sequence (DNA): TGCAGCGTTGGATCGTCTACGGATTCACCCCTCCACTTT.

This chain links TRBV9 with TRBJ2-1; 10 positions agree with TRBD1. Trimming cost V 0 bases and J 13 bases; bases outside gene matches: 4. Germline V CDR1 and CDR2: SGDLS, YYNGEE. The CDR3 extends over 13 amino acids. In nucleotides, the CDR3 is TGTGCCAGCAGCGTAGACGGGACAGGGGATCAGTTCTTC. Its protein product is CASSVDGTGDQFF. The whole variable domain, remainder taken from reference TRBV9 and TRBJ2-1, is DSGVTQTPKHLITATGQRVTLRCSPRSGDLSVYWYQQSLDQGLQFLIQYYNGEERAKGNILERFSAQQFPDLHSELNLSSLELGDSALYFCASSVDGTGDQFFGPGTRLTVL.

The chain recombines TRBV7-2 with TRBJ1-1, with 9 bases matching TRBD1. CDR3 length: 14 residues. Germline V gene data show CDR1 as SGHTA and CDR2 as FQGNSA. The ends lost 5 bases at V and 0 bases at J; junction bases unmatched: 1. The CDR3 DNA reads TGTGCCAGCAGCCGGGACAGGGTGAACACTGAAGCTTTCTTT. Translated: CASSRDRVNTEAFF.

The chain carries TRBV6-5 and TRBJ1-3; D is unresolved. This CDR3 comprises 14 residues. V shed 10 bases and J shed 0 bases, with 13 bases lying between them. Germline V gives CDR1 MNHEY, CDR2 SVGAGI. In DNA, the CDR3 is TGTGCCACCTCGACCGGGGACTCTGGAAACACCATATATTTT. This translates into CATSTGDSGNTIYF.

The chain employs TRBV5-1 and TRBJ2-2; the match to TRBD1 covers 7 bases. This CDR3 contains 13 residues. Germline CDR1 SGHRS, CDR2 YFSETQ. The ends lost 4 bases at V and 8 bases at J; junction bases unmatched: 5. CDR3: CASSPTGVGELFF. The CDR3 coding sequence is TGCGCCAGCAGCCCCACAGGGGTTGGGGAGCTGTTTTTT.

This sequence joins TRBV14 and TRBJ2-1; TRBD2 aligns across 7 bases. V trimming: 4 bases; J trimming: 3 bases; junction bases outside the gene matches: 18. The CDR3 totals 19 residues. From germline, CDR1 is SGHDN and CDR2 FVKESK. CDR3: CASSRGSSGVTYGYNEQFF. CDR3 nucleotide sequence: TGTGCCAGCAGCCGGGGGTCGAGCGGGGTCACTTATGGCTACAATGAGCAGTTCTTC. The whole variable domain, remainder taken from reference TRBV14 and TRBJ2-1, is EAGVTQFPSHSVIEKGQTVTLRCDPISGHDNLYWYRRVMGKEIKFLLHFVKESKQDESGMPNNRFLAERTGGTYSTLKVQPAELEDSGVYFCASSRGSSGVTYGYNEQFFGPGTRLTVL.

CDR3 coding DNA: TGTGCCACCAGTCTAGGACAGGGTCTAAACACCGGGGAGCTGTTTTTT. Amino acids: CATSLGQGLNTGELFF. The J gene is TRBJ2-2, the V gene TRBV24-1; 8 bases align to TRBD1. Looked up from germline, CDR1 is KGHDR and CDR2 is SFDVKD. CDR3 length: 16 amino acids. Losses at the gene ends were 6 bases for V and 2 bases for J; bases not matched to a gene: 7.

This chain connects TRBV12-3 or TRBV12-4 to TRBJ1-6; D unresolved. V lost 6 bases to trimming and J lost 5 bases, with 8 bases between them. This CDR3 is 13 amino acids long. The CDR3 is CASRMGDNSPLHF. DNA of the CDR3: TGTGCCAGCAGGATGGGCGATAATTCACCCCTCCACTTT.

The chain has TRBV3-1 (or the pseudogene TRBV3-2) and TRBJ1-5, with D hard to call. The CDR3 length is 14 residues. In germline, CDR1 is LGHDT, CDR2 YNNKEL (reference sequence). V shed 4 bases and J shed 4 bases, with 11 bases lying between them. As DNA, the CDR3 is TGTGCCAGCAGCCCCGAAGGACTTAATCAGCCCCAGCATTTT. Translating it yields CASSPEGLNQPQHF.

V usage is TRBV7-6 and J usage is TRBJ1-1, with D unclear. Germline assignment: CDR1 SGHVS and CDR2 FNYEAQ. This CDR3 region has 15 residues. V lost 1 base and J 0 bases, leaving 9 bases between the germline ends. Written as DNA, the CDR3 is TGTGCCAGCAGCTTAGTAGGAGGCCTGAACACTGAAGCTTTCTTT. This encodes CASSLVGGLNTEAFF.

The rearrangement links TRBV5-1 to TRBJ2-5; 12 nucleotides agree with TRBD2. Germline V gene data show CDR1 as SGHRS and CDR2 as YFSETQ. This CDR3 has 18 amino acids. V dropped 0 bases and J dropped 2; count of bases not matched to a gene: 8. This CDR3 reads CASSLGSSGGVTQETQYF. As DNA, the CDR3 is TGCGCCAGCAGCTTGGGGTCTAGCGGGGGGGTAACGCAAGAGACCCAGTACTTC.

In this sample, this clone turned up once. This chain connects TRBV9 to TRBJ1-1; 11 bases map to TRBD1. Germline V gene lookup returns CDR1 SGDLS and CDR2 YYNGEE. With 0 bases clipped from V and 4 bases from J, the junction kept 2 bases outside the gene matches. The CDR3 has 15 residues. CDR3 region: CASSVGGQGATEAFF. CDR3 DNA: TGTGCCAGCAGCGTAGGAGGACAGGGGGCCACTGAAGCTTTCTTT.